This TCR beta chain was sequenced in a study of blood T cell repertoires in COVID-19. Across the study: The analysed material was cDNA or gDNA that came from T cells, B-cell-depleted T cells, or PBMCs.

Using immunoSEQ multiplex PCR, the repertoire was profiled, and TCRdb retains in-frame clones only, with some absent. The repertoire holds hundreds of thousands of clones, with just under 85% as singletons. Sequencing input: peripheral blood. The TCR was taken from a man aged 80 or over with acute or convalescent COVID-19.

The CDR3 coding sequence is TGCGCCAGCAGCCAAGATCCTAACAGGGGATTAACCTACGAGCAGTACTTC. Its protein is CASSQDPNRGLTYEQYF. The chain carries TRBV4-1 and TRBJ2-7, with TRBD1 identical over 7 bases. CDR1 and CDR2 from the germline V gene are MGHRA and YSYEKL. J was trimmed by 2 bases and V by 0 bases; bases with no gene match: 10. The CDR3 contains 17 residues.